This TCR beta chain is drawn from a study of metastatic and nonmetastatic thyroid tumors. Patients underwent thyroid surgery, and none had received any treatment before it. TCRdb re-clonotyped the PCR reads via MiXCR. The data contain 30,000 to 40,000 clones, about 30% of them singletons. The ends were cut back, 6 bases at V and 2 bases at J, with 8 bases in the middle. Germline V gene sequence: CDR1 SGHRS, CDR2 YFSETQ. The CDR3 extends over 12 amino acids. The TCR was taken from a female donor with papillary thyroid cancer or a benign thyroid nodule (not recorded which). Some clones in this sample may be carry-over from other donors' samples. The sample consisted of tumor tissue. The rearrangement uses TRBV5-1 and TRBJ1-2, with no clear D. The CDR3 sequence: CASTSANYGYTF. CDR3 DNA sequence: TGCGCCAGCACTTCAGCGAACTATGGCTACACCTTC.